This TCR beta chain emerged from a study of T cell responses to AZD1222 COVID-19 vaccine (dated by TCRdb to 2020 to 2022). About the investigation overall: TCR sequencing was performed for 230 to 250 trial participants, of whom approximately 200 were given two doses of AZD1222 and roughly 25 were given two doses of MenACWY control vaccine. Enrollment into the trials was organized by age into subgroups of 18-55, 56-69 and 70-plus years, and those subgroups contained approximately 160, 26 and 62 TCR-sequenced participants, respectively. The study at large found these results: The 56-69-year group was small, and its depth increase did not reach significance, likely because of low power. Because no day 14 peak-response samples were available, repertoires were characterized only after the peak T cell response. Nearly half of unique spike-specific TCRs reportedly recognized epitopes outside regions mutated in the B.1.351 and B.1.1.7 variants. Conclusions about previously exposed vaccinees were limited because only five to seven AZD1222 recipients were SARS-CoV-2 seropositive at baseline. CD4 TCRs associated with the vaccine covered the entire spike protein, and the dominant responses were in regions 160-218 and 743-854. Most participants were white British and females outnumbered males, and the authors suggested that clonal diversity may have been underestimated. After two AZD1222 doses, spike-specific TCR breadth and depth were significantly higher than at day 0 and than in MenACWY recipients.

The CDR3 regions of human TCRbeta chains were subjected to immunosequencing. From the authors' description of their analysis: TCRs in the repertoires were compared against a reference library of SARS-CoV-2-specific TCRs that had been generated with the MIRA antigen-specificity platform. Breadth meant the fraction of unique TCRs that were SARS-CoV-2-associated, whereas depth meant the fraction of total T cells that were SARS-CoV-2-associated. Using the MIRA data, each spike-specific TCR was assigned both to the spike region to which the TCR was reactive and to a CD4 or CD8 class. Log10-transformed breadth and depth values were compared by one-way ANOVA with Sidak's multiple comparisons tests. TCRdb retrieved this table from immuneACCESS and kept in-frame rearrangements only. Not all clones are present; in checked studies, unresolved V genes account for under half, and no reason is known for the remainder. D and trimming were read from the DNA, whereas the V and J calls and clone size are those reported in that table. Within this sample are 65,000 to 75,000 clones, with around three quarters of them counted one time only. The top ten clones comprise around 48% of the sample.

Details on this clone: The specificity of this receptor is unknown. Base qualities are not recorded, but no much larger clone differs from it by a single base.

CDR1 is given as SNHLY and CDR2 as FYNNEI, both from the germline V gene. V lost 4 bases and J lost 9 bases; the stretch between them is 9 bases long. Taken from cysteine to phenylalanine, the CDR3 has 11 residues. CDR3 DNA is the only sequence kept; it has 33 bases, read in frame from the first base. The sample's time point label, in plain terms: about 28 days (+/-7) after the second vaccine dose. Because spike-specific TCR depth and breadth did not differ between the two schedules, AZD1222 recipients who got a second dose at roughly 4 weeks were pooled with those who got a second dose at roughly 12 weeks. Samples from vaccinated people were obtained from the UK trials COV001 and COV002, which included a single-blind randomized controlled phase 2/3 trial of AZD1222 (ChAdOx1 nCoV-19) in healthy adults. For TCRbeta chain sequencing, PBMC samples from trial participants were taken at day 0 and at day 28 after the second dose.

This specimen consisted of peripheral blood, obtained 28 days after the second AZD1222 dose. This receptor was obtained from an adult who received the AZD1222 COVID-19 vaccine. The V gene is TRBV2 and the J gene is TRBJ1-1, with the D gene call left open. DNA sequence: TGTGCCAGCAGTGTCGCGGCGAAAGCTTTCTTT. This encodes CASSVAAKAFF.